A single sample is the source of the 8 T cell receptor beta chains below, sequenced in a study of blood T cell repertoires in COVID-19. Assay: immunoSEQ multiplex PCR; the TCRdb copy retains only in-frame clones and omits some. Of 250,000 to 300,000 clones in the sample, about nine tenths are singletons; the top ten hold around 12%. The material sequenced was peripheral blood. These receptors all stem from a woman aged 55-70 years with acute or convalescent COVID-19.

CDR3 amino acids: CASSRGQGNYGYTF. The CDR3 nucleotides read TGTGCCAGCAGCCGCGGACAGGGCAACTATGGCTACACCTTC. The rearrangement joins TRBV6-2 or TRBV6-3 to TRBJ1-2; 8 bases agree with TRBD1. The CDR3 is made up of 14 amino acids. J lost 2 bases, V lost 6 bases, and 5 bases had no gene match. CDR1 MNHEY and CDR2 SVGEGT come from the germline V gene.

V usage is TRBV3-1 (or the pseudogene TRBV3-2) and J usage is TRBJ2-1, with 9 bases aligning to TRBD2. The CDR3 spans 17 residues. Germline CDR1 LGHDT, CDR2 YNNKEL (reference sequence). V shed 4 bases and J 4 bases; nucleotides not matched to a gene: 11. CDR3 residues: CASSPTATSGPYNEQFF. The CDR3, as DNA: TGTGCCAGCAGCCCCACCGCGACTAGCGGACCATACAATGAGCAGTTCTTC.

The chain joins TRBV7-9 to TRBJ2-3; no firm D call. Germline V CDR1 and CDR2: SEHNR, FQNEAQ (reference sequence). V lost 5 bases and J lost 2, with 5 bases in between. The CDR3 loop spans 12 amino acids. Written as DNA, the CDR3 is TGTGCCAGCAGCCTCTTCACAGATACGCAGTATTTT. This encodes CASSLFTDTQYF. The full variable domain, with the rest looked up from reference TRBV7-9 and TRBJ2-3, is DTGVSQNPRHKITKRGQNVTFRCDPISEHNRLYWYRQTLGQGPEFLTYFQNEAQLEKSRLLSDRFSAERPKGSFSTLEIQRTEQGDSAMYLCASSLFTDTQYFGPGTRLTVL.

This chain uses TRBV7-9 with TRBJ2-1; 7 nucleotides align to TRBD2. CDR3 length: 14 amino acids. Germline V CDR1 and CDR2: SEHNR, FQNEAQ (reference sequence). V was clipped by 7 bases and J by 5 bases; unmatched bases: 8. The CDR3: CASTRRESHNEQFF. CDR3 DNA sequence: TGTGCCAGCACTCGGCGGGAGAGCCACAATGAGCAGTTCTTC.

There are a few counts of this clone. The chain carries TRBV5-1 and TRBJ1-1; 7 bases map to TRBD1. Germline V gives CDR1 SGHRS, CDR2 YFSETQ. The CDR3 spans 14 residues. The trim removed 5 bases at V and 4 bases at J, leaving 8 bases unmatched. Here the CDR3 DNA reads TGCGCCAGCAGAGAGGGGGCAAGTGTCACTGAAGCTTTCTTT. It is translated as CASREGASVTEAFF.

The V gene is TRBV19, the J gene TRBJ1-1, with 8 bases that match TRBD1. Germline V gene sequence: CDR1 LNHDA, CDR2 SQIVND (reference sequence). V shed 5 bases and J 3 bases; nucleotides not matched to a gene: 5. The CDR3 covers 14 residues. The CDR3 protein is CASSAQGAYTEAFF. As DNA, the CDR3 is TGTGCCAGTAGTGCCCAGGGGGCTTACACTGAAGCTTTCTTT.

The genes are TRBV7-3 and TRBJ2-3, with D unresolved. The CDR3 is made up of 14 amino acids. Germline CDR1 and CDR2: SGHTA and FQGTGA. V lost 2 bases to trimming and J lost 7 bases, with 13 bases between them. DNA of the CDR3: TGTGCCAGCAGCTTAGAACCCGGAGTGAATACGCAGTATTTT. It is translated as CASSLEPGVNTQYF. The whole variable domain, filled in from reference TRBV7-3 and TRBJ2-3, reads GAGVSQTPSNKVTEKGKYVELRCDPISGHTALYWYRQSLGQGPEFLIYFQGTGAADDSGLPNDRFFAVRPEGSVSTLKIQRTERGDSAVYLCASSLEPGVNTQYFGPGTRLTVL.

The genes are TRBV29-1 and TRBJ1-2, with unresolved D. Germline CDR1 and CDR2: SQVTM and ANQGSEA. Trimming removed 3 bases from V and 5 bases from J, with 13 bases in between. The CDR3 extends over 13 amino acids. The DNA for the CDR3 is TGCAGCGTTGACACCGGACGGGATTATGGCTACACCTTC. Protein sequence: CSVDTGRDYGYTF.